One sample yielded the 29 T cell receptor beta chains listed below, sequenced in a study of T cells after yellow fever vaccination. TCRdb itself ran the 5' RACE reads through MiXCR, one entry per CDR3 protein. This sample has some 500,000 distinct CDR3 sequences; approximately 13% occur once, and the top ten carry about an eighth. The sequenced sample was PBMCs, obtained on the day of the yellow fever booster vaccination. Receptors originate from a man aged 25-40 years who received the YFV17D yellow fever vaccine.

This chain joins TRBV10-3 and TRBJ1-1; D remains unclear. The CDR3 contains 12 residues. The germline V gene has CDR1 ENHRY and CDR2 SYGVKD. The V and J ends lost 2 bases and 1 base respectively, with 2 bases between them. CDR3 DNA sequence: TGTGCCATCAGTGAGACGAACACTGAAGCTTTCTTT. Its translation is CAISETNTEAFF.

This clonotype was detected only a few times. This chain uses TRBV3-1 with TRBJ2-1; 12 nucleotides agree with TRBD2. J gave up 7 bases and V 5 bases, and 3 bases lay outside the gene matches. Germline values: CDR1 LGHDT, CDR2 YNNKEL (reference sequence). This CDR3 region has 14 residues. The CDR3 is CASSTTSGSNEQFF. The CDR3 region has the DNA TGTGCCAGCAGCACGACTAGCGGGAGTAATGAGCAGTTCTTC.

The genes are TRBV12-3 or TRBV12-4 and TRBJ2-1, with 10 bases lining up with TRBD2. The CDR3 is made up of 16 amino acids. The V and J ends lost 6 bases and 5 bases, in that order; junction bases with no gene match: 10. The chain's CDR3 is CASRLEISGRNNEQFF. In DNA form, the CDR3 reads TGTGCCAGCAGACTCGAAATTAGCGGGAGGAACAATGAGCAGTTCTTC.

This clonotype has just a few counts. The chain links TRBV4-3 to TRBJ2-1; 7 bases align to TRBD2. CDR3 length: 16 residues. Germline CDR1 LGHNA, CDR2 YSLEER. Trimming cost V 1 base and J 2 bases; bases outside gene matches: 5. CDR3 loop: CASSQVYLAAYNEQFF. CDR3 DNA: TGCGCCAGCAGCCAAGTTTATCTAGCGGCCTACAATGAGCAGTTCTTC.

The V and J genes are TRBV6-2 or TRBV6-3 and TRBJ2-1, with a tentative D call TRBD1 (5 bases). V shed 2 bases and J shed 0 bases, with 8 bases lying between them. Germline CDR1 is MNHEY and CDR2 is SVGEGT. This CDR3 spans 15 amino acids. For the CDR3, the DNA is TGTGCCAGCAGTTACGCCAGGGTCTCCTACAATGAGCAGTTCTTC. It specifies CASSYARVSYNEQFF.

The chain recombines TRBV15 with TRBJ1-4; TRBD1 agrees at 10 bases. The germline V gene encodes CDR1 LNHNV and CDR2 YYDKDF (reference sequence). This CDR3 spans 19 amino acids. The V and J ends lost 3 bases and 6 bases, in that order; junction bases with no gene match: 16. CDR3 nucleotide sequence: TGTGCCACCAGCAGGTTCTTCGGGACAGGGGATAAAGCTGATGAAAAACTGTTTTTT. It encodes CATSRFFGTGDKADEKLFF.

CDR3 DNA sequence: TGCAGTGCTAGAGTCCGGGCCAGGGGGAATGAAAAACTGTTTTTT. Translated, it gives CSARVRARGNEKLFF. V is TRBV20-1 and J is TRBJ1-4; 7 positions match TRBD1. Losses at the gene ends were 1 base for V and 5 bases for J; bases not matched to a gene: 7. From germline, CDR1 is DFQATT and CDR2 SNEGSKA (reference sequence). The CDR3 is 15 amino acids.

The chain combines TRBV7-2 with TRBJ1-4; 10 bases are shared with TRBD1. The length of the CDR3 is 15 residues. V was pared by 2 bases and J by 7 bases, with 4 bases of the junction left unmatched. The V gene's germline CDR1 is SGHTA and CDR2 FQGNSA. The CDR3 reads CASSLTGTGAEKLFF. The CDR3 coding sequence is TGTGCCAGCAGCTTAACGGGGACAGGGGCTGAAAAACTGTTTTTT.

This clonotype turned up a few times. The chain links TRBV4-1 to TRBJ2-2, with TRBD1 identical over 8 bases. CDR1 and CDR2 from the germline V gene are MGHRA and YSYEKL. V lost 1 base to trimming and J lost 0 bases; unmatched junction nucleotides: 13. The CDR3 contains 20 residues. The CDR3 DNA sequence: TGCGCCAGCAGCCAAGTCGGACTATCTAAGGACAGGGCGAACACCGGGGAGCTGTTTTTT. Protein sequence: CASSQVGLSKDRANTGELFF.

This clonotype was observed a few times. CDR3 loop: CASTVHQSGRRGEQFF. CDR3 sequence (DNA): TGTGCCAGCACCGTACACCAAAGCGGGAGAAGAGGTGAGCAGTTCTTC. The chain recombines TRBV6-2 or TRBV6-3 with TRBJ2-1; 8 bases agree with TRBD2. V was clipped by 7 bases and J by 9 bases; unmatched bases: 17. Germline loops: CDR1 MNHEY, CDR2 SVGEGT. The CDR3 consists of 16 residues.

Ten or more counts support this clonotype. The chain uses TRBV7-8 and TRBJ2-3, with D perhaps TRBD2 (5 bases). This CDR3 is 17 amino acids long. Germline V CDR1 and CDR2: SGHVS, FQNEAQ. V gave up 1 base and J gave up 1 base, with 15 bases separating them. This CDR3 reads CASSLERSPVGTDTQYF. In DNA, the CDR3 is TGTGCCAGCAGCTTAGAGCGGTCCCCCGTAGGCACAGATACGCAGTATTTT.

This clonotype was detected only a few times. CDR3 sequence: CASSPPRDRERLDTEAFF. The CDR3 bases are TGTGCCAGCTCACCACCCCGGGACAGGGAACGGCTGGACACTGAAGCTTTCTTT. The rearrangement links TRBV18 to TRBJ1-1, with 9 bases identical to TRBD1. In germline, CDR1 is KGHSH, CDR2 LQKENI. The CDR3 is made up of 18 amino acids. After removal of 0 bases from V and 3 bases from J, the junction contained 11 bases not matched to a gene.

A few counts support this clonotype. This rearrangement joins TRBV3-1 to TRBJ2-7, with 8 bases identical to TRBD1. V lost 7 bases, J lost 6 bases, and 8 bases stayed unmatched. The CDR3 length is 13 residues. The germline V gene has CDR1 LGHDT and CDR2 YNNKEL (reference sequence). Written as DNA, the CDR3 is TGTGCCAGCAAACCGACAGGGGCGGTCGAGCAGTACTTC. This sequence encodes CASKPTGAVEQYF.

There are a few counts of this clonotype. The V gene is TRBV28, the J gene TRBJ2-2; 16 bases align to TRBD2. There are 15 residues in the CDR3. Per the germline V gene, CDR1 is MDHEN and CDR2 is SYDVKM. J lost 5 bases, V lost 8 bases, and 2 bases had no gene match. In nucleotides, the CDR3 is TGTGCCAGCGGGACTAGCGGGAGGGATACCGGGGAGCTGTTTTTT. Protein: CASGTSGRDTGELFF.

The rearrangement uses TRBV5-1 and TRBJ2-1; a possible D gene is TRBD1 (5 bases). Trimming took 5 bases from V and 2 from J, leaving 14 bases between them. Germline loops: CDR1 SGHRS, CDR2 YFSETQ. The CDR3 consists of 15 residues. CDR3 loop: CASSAGQGTYNEQFF. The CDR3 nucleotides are TGCGCCAGCAGTGCAGGGCAGGGCACCTACAATGAGCAGTTCTTC. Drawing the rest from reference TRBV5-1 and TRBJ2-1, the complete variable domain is KAGVTQTPRYLIKTRGQQVTLSCSPISGHRSVSWYQQTPGQGLQFLFEYFSETQRNKGNFPGRFSGRQFSNSRSEMNVSTLELGDSALYLCASSAGQGTYNEQFFGPGTRLTVL.

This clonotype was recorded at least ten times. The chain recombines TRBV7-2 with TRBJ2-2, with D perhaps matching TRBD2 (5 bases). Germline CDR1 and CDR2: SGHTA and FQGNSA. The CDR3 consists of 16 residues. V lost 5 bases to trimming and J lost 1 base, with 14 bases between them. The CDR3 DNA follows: TGTGCCAGCAGCGAAAGGAGCGGTTGGAACACCGGGGAGCTGTTTTTT. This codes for CASSERSGWNTGELFF. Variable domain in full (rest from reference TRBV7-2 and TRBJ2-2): GAGVSQSPSNKVTEKGKDVELRCDPISGHTALYWYRQSLGQGLEFLIYFQGNSAPDKSGLPSDRFSAERTGGSVSTLTIQRTQQEDSAVYLCASSERSGWNTGELFFGEGSRLTVL.

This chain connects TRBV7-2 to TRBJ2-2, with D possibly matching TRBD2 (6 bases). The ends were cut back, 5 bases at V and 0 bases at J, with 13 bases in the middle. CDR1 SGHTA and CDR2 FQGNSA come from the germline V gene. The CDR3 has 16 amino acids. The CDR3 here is CASSPPSAPNTGELFF. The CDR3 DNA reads TGTGCCAGCAGCCCCCCTAGCGCACCGAACACCGGGGAGCTGTTTTTT.

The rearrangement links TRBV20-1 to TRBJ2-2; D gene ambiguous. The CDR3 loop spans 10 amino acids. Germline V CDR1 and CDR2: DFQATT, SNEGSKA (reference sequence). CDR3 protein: CRPRTGELFF. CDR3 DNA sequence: TGCAGGCCGAGGACCGGGGAGCTGTTTTTT.

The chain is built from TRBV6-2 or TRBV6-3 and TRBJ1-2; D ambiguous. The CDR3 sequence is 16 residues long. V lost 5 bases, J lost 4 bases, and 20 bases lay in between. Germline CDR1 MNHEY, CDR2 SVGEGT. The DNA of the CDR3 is TGTGCCAGCAGTAAGACTCGGGTCGACCCTACCTATGGCTACACCTTC. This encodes CASSKTRVDPTYGYTF.

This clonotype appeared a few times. The DNA for the CDR3 is TGTGCCAGCAGCCAAGTGGACGGTGAAGCTTTCTTT. Amino acids: CASSQVDGEAFF. The chain is built from TRBV3-1 and TRBJ1-1; D unresolved. CDR1 and CDR2 (germline): LGHDT, YNNKEL (reference sequence). V lost 1 base and J lost 7, with 7 bases in between. The CDR3 is 12 amino acids.

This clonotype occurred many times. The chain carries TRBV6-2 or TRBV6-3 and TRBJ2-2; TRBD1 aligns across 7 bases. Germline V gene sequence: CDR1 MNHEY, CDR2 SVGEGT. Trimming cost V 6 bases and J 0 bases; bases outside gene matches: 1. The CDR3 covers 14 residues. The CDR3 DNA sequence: TGTGCCAGCAGGGGACAGACGAACACCGGGGAGCTGTTTTTT. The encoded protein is CASRGQTNTGELFF.

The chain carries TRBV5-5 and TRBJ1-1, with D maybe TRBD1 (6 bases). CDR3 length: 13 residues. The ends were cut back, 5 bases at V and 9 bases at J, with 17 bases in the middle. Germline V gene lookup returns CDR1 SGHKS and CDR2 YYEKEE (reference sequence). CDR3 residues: CASSQAPGDQAFF. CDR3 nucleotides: TGTGCCAGCAGTCAAGCTCCAGGGGACCAAGCTTTCTTT.

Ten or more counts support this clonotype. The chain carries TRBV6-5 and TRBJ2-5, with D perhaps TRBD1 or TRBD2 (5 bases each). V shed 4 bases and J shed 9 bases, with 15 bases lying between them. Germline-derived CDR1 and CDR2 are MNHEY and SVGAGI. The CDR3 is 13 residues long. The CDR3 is CASSSDTSRAQYF. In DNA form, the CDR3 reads TGTGCCAGCAGTTCGGACACCTCGCGGGCCCAGTACTTC.

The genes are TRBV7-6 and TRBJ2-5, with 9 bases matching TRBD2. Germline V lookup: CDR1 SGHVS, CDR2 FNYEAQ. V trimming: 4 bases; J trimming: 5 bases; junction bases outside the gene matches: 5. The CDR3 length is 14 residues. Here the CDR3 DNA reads TGTGCCAGCAGCTATAGCGGGAGTGGGGAGACCCAGTACTTC. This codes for CASSYSGSGETQYF.

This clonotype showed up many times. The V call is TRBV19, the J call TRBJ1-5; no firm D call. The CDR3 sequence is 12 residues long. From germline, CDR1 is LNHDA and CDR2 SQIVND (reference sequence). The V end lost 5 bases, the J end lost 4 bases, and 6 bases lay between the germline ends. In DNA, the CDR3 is TGTGCCAGTAGTTCACCTAATCAGCCCCAGCATTTT. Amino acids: CASSSPNQPQHF.

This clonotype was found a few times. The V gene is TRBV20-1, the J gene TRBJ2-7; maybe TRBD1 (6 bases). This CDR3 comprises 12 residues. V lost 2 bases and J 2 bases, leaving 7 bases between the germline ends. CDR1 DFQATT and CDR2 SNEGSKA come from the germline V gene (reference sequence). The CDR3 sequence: CSARRDTYEQYF. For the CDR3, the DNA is TGCAGTGCTAGACGGGACACCTACGAGCAGTACTTC.

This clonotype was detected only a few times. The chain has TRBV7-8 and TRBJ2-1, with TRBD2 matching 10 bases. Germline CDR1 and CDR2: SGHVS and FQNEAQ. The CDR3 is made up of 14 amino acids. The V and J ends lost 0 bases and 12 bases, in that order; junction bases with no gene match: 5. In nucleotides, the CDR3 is TGTGCCAGCAGCTTAGCCAGCGGGAGGGCTTGGCAGTTCTTC. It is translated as CASSLASGRAWQFF.

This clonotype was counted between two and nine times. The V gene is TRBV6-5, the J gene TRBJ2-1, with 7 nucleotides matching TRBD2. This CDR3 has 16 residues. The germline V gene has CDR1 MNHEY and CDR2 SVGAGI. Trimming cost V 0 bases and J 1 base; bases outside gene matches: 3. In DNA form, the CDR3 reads TGTGCCAGCAGTTACTCCCGGGGAGGGTCCTACAATGAGCAGTTCTTC. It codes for CASSYSRGGSYNEQFF.

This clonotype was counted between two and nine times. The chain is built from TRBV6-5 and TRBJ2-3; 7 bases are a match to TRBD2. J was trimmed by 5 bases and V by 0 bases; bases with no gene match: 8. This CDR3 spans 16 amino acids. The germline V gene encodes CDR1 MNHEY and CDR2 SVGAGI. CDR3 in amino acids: CASSYSAGAPRDTQYF. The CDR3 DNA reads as TGTGCCAGCAGTTACTCTGCGGGAGCCCCAAGAGATACGCAGTATTTT.